This TCR beta chain is drawn from a study of T cells in localized non-small cell lung cancer. TCRdb keeps only in-frame clones here, not all; method: immunoSEQ multiplex PCR. The table records approximately 1,000 clones, roughly a third of them present only once. Findings of the study overall: Uninvolved adjacent lung had higher T cell clonality than tumor and all other tissues.

By share, this clone counts as medium-sized. Its target is unknown. With V trimmed by 6 bases and J by 2 bases, 7 bases remained unmatched. Germline V lookup: CDR1 MNHGY, CDR2 SAAAGT. There are 14 residues in the CDR3. The chain carries TRBV6-8 and TRBJ2-7; 7 nucleotides match TRBD1. The TCR originated in a male donor at least 60 years old with stage II squamous cell lung carcinoma. This sample comprised lung tumor tissue, obtained before any cancer treatment. In nucleotides, the CDR3 is TGTGCCAGCAGCGAGACAGGGACCACCTACGAGCAGTACTTC. It translates to CASSETGTTYEQYF.